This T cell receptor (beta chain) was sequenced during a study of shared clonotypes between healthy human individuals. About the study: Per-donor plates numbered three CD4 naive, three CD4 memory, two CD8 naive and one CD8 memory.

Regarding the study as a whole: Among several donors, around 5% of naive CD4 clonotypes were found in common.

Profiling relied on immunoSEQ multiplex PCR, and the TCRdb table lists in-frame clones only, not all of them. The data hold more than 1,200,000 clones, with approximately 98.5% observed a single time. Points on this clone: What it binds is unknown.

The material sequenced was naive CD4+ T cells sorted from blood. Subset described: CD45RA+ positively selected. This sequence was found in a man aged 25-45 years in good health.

The CDR3 coding sequence is TGTGCCAGCACCCCAAACCCCGGGACTAGCTACGAGCAGTACTTC. Protein: CASTPNPGTSYEQYF. V and J are TRBV7-6 and TRBJ2-7, with TRBD2 identical over 8 bases. V shed 7 bases and J 3 bases; nucleotides not matched to a gene: 11. Germline lookup yields CDR1 SGHVS and CDR2 FNYEAQ. CDR3 length: 15 residues.